The rows below give T cell receptor beta chains drawn from one sample of a study of blood T cell repertoires in COVID-19. Sequenced by immunoSEQ multiplex PCR; TCRdb stores in-frame clones only, minus some. The sample lists about 110,000 clones, about 90% occurring once. Sequences were obtained from peripheral blood. Every receptor here comes from a human donor in a cohort sampled during active COVID-19. Both conserved end residues are part of each CDR3. A D gene is named only where the DNA matches it firmly. The size entry is marked missing in some rows and otherwise reads once, few, many or a size class.

clone size: NA; V gene: TRBV19; J gene: TRBJ1-1; D gene: NA; CDR3 DNA: TGTGCCAGTAGTTTCAGGGCAGGAAGGTCCTCGAACACTGAAGCTTTCTTT; CDR3 protein: CASSFRAGRSSNTEAFF
clone size: NA; V gene: TRBV28; J gene: TRBJ1-1; D gene: TRBD1; CDR3 DNA: TGTGCCAGCAGTTCGACCGGGACAGGAACGGCCACTGAAGCTTTCTTT; CDR3 protein: CASSSTGTGTATEAFF
clone size: NA; V gene: TRBV10-3; J gene: TRBJ2-2; D gene: TRBD2; CDR3 DNA: TGTGCCATCAGCCTACCGACTAGCGGCGCTACCGGGGAGCTGTTTTTT; CDR3 protein: CAISLPTSGATGELFF
clone size: NA; V gene: TRBV19; J gene: TRBJ2-1; D gene: NA; CDR3 DNA: TGTGCCAGTAGTACCACGGCCGGGAATGAGCAGTTCTTC; CDR3 protein: CASSTTAGNEQFF
clone size: NA; V gene: TRBV9; J gene: TRBJ2-7; D gene: TRBD1; CDR3 DNA: TGTGCCAGCAGCGTAGCGACAGGGGGATTCAACGAGCAGTACTTC; CDR3 protein: CASSVATGGFNEQYF
clone size: NA; V gene: TRBV9; J gene: TRBJ2-1; D gene: NA; CDR3 DNA: TGTGCCAGCAGCGTAGGGATGAGGGAGGTTCGAGACAATGAGCAGTTCTTC; CDR3 protein: CASSVGMREVRDNEQFF
clone size: NA; V gene: TRBV4-3; J gene: TRBJ2-2; D gene: NA; CDR3 DNA: TGCGCCAGCAGCCAAGAACCAGGGTACACCGGGGAGCTGTTTTTT; CDR3 protein: CASSQEPGYTGELFF
clone size: NA; V gene: TRBV10-3; J gene: TRBJ1-3; D gene: NA; CDR3 DNA: TGTGCCATCAGTGGGCTCAGCTCTGGAAACACCATATATTTT; CDR3 protein: CAISGLSSGNTIYF
clone size: NA; V gene: TRBV19; J gene: TRBJ1-2; D gene: NA; CDR3 DNA: TGTGCCAGTAGTACACCAGGGGCCTTCTTTGTCTACACCTTC; CDR3 protein: CASSTPGAFFVYTF
clone size: NA; V gene: TRBV5-1; J gene: TRBJ2-1; D gene: NA; CDR3 DNA: TGCGCCAGCAGCTTGGTTGGGGGGAACAATGAGCAGTTCTTC; CDR3 protein: CASSLVGGNNEQFF
clone size: NA; V gene: TRBV2; J gene: TRBJ2-1; D gene: TRBD1; CDR3 DNA: TGTGCCAGGGGGACAGGGGCTTCCTACAATGAGCAGTTCTTC; CDR3 protein: CARGTGASYNEQFF
clone size: NA; V gene: TRBV6-5; J gene: TRBJ1-6; D gene: NA; CDR3 DNA: TGTGCCAGCAGTTACTCCGTCGACAGGATTAATTCACCCCTCCACTTT; CDR3 protein: CASSYSVDRINSPLHF
clone size: NA; V gene: TRBV28; J gene: TRBJ1-2; D gene: TRBD1; CDR3 DNA: TGTGCCACCAGCATCCGGTCCGGGACAGGGGACGGCTACACCTTC; CDR3 protein: CATSIRSGTGDGYTF
clone size: NA; V gene: TRBV21-1; J gene: TRBJ2-1; D gene: NA; CDR3 DNA: TGTGCCAGCAGCAAAACGGGGTGCAGGAACAATGAGCAGTTCTTC; CDR3 protein: CASSKTGCRNNEQFF
clone size: NA; V gene: TRBV3-1/TRBV3-2; J gene: TRBJ1-1; D gene: TRBD1; CDR3 DNA: TGTGCCAGCAGCCTCCTTACAGGGGCAACAAACACTGAAGCTTTCTTT; CDR3 protein: CASSLLTGATNTEAFF
clone size: once; V gene: TRBV7-9; J gene: TRBJ2-1; D gene: NA; CDR3 DNA: TGTGCCAGCAGCTTAGCAGGCGGGCGCTACAATGAGCAGTTCTTC; CDR3 protein: CASSLAGGRYNEQFF
clone size: NA; V gene: TRBV6-5; J gene: TRBJ1-1; D gene: NA; CDR3 DNA: TGTGCCAGCAGTTTCTACCCCGGACAGTCTGAAGCTTTCTTT; CDR3 protein: CASSFYPGQSEAFF